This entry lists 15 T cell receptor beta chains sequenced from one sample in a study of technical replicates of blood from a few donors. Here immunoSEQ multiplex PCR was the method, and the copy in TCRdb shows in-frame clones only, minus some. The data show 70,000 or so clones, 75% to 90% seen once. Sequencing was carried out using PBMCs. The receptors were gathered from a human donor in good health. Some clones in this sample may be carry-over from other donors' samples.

The DNA of the CDR3 is TGTGCCAGCAGCTTAGTGTCAGGGACAGGTTCAGATACGCAGTATTTT. This encodes CASSLVSGTGSDTQYF. The chain is built from TRBV7-9 and TRBJ2-3; TRBD1 agrees at 8 bases. With V trimmed by 1 base and J by 4 bases, 7 bases remained unmatched. Per germline, CDR1 SEHNR and CDR2 FQNEAQ (reference sequence). The CDR3 consists of 16 residues. The full variable domain, in which reference TRBV7-9 and TRBJ2-3 provide the parts outside the CDR3, is DTGVSQNPRHKITKRGQNVTFRCDPISEHNRLYWYRQTLGQGPEFLTYFQNEAQLEKSRLLSDRFSAERPKGSFSTLEIQRTEQGDSAMYLCASSLVSGTGSDTQYFGPGTRLTVL.

The CDR3 DNA sequence: TGCGCCAGCAGCCAAGACAACCCGCGTAACTATGGCTACACCTTC. This sequence encodes CASSQDNPRNYGYTF. V and J are TRBV4-3 and TRBJ1-2; D remains unclear. Germline-derived CDR1 and CDR2 are LGHNA and YSLEER. CDR3 size: 15 residues. The V and J ends lost 0 bases and 1 base respectively, with 9 bases between them.

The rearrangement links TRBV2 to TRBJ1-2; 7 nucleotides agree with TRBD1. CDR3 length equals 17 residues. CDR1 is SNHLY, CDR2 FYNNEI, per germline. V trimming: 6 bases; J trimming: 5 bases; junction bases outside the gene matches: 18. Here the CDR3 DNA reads TGTGCCAGCAGCGAACTAGGGCGGGACAGCAACCTATATGGCTACACCTTC. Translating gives CASSELGRDSNLYGYTF.

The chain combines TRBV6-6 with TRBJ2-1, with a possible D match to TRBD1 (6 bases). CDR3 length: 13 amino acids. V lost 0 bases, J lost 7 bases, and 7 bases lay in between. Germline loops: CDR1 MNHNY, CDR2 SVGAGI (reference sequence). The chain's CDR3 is CASSYSGQNEQFF. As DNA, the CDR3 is TGTGCCAGCAGTTACTCTGGACAGAATGAGCAGTTCTTC.

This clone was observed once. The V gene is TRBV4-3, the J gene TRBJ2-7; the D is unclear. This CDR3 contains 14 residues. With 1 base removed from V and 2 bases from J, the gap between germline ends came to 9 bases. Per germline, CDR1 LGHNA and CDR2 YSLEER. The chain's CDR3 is CASSQVLPTYEQYF. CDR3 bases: TGCGCCAGCAGCCAAGTACTACCAACCTACGAGCAGTACTTC.

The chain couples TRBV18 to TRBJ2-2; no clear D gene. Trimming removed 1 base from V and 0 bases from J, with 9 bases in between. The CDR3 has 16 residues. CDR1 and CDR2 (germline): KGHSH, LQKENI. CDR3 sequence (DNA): TGTGCCAGCTCACCACTACAGCTCGCGAACACCGGGGAGCTGTTTTTT. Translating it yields CASSPLQLANTGELFF.

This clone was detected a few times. The CDR3 nucleotides are TGTGCCAGCAGACCCATCAAACGGGGAGCCGAAGCTTTCTTT. Its translation: CASRPIKRGAEAFF. The chain couples TRBV11-2 to TRBJ1-1; D unresolved. The V gene lost 6 bases and the J gene lost 8 bases, with 19 bases spanning the gap. Germline loops: CDR1 SGHAT, CDR2 FQNNGV. This CDR3 spans 14 amino acids.

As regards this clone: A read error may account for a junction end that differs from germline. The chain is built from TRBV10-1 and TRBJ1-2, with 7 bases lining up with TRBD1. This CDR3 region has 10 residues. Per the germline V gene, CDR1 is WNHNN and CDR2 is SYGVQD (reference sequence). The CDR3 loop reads CASTQGVKAF. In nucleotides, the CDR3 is TGCGCCAGCACCCAGGGGGTTAAGGCCTTC.

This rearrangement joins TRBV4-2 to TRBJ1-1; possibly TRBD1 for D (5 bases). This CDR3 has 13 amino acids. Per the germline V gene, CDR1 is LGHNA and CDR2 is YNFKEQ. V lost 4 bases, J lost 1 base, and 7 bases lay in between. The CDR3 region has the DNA TGTGCCAGCAGCCGGGGCGAGAACACTGAAGCTTTCTTT. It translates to CASSRGENTEAFF.

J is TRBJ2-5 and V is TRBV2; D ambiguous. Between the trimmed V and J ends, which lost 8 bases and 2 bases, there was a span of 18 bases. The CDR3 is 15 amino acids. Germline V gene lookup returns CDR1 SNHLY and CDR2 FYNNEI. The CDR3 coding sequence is TGTGCCAGCCATCTATCACGGGTTATGCAAGAGACCCAGTACTTC. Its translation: CASHLSRVMQETQYF.

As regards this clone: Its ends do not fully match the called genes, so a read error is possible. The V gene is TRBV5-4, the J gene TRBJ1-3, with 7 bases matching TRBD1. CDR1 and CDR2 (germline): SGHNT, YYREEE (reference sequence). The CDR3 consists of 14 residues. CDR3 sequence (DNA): TGTGCCAGCAGCCCTGTGACAGGGAAAGGGTCCTTGGATTTT. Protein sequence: CASSPVTGKGSLDF.

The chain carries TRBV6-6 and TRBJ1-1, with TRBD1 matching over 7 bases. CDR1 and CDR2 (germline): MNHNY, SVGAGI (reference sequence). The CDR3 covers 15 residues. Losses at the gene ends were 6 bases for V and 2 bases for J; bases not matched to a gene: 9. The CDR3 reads CASRDPTGPNTEAFF. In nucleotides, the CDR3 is TGTGCCAGCAGAGATCCGACAGGGCCCAACACTGAAGCTTTCTTT.

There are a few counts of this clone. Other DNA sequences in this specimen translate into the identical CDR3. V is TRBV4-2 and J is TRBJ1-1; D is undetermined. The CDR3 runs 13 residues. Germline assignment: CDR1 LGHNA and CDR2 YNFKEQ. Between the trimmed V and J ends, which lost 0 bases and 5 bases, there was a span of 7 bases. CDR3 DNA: TGTGCCAGCAGCCAAGATCGGGGTACTGAAGCTTTCTTT. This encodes CASSQDRGTEAFF.

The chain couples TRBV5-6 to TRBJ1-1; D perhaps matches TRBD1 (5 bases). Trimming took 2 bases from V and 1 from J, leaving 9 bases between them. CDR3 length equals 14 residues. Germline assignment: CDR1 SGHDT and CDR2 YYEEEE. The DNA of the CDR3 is TGTGCCAGCAGCTTCAGGGCACAGAACACTGAAGCTTTCTTT. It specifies CASSFRAQNTEAFF.

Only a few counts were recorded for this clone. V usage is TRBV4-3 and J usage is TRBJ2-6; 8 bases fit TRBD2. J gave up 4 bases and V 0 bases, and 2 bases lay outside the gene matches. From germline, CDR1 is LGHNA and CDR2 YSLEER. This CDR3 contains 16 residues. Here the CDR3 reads CASSQDSGTGANVLTF. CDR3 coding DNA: TGCGCCAGCAGCCAAGATAGCGGGACCGGGGCCAACGTCCTGACTTTC.